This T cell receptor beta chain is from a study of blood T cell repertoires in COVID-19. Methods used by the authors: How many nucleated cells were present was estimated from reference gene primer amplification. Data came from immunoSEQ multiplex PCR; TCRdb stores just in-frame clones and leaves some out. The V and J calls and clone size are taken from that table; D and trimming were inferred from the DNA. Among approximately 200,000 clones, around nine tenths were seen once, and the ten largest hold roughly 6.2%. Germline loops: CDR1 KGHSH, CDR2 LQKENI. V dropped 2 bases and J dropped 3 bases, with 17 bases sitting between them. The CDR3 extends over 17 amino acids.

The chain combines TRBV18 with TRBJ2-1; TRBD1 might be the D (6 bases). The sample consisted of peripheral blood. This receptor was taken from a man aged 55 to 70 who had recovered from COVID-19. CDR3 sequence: CASSPGGTTKYYNEQFF. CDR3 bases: TGTGCCAGCTCACCAGGGGGCACGACAAAATACTACAATGAGCAGTTCTTC.